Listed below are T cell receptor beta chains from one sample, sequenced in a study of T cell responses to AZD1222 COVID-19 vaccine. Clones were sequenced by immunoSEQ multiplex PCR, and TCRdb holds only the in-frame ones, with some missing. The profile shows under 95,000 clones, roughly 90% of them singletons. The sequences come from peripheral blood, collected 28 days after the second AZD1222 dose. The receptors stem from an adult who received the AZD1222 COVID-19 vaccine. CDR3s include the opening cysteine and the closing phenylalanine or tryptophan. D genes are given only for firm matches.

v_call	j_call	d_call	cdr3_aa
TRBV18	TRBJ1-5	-	CASSPGVGQPQHF
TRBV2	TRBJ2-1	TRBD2	CASSDSVAGAPLNEQFF
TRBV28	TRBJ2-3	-	CASSPSTTGLISTDTQYF
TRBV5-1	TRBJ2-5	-	CASSLNRGGETQYF
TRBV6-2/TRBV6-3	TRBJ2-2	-	CASSSGTSNTGELFF
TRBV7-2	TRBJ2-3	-	CASSLHPSTDTQYF
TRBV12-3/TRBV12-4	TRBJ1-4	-	CASSLTPTGLFF
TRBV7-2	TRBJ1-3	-	CASSSREGFQDTIYF
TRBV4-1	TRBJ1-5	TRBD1	CASSRTGINNQPQHF
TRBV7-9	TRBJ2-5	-	CASSLGRNQETQYF
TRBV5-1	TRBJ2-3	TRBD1	CASSYGTGRFRTDTQYF
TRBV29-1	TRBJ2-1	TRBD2	CSVDGLVGNEQFF
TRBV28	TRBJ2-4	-	CASRGGGAKNIQYF
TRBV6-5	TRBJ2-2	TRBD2	CASRTSGRGTGELFF
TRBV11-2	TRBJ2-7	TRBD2	CASSLSGRSYEQYF
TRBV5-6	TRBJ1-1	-	CASSPLPGMNTEAFF
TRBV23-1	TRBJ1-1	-	CASSHHDRDTEAFF
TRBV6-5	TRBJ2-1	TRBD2	CASSSPGTSGIEQFF
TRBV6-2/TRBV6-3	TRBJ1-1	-	CASSHPSVLNTEAFF